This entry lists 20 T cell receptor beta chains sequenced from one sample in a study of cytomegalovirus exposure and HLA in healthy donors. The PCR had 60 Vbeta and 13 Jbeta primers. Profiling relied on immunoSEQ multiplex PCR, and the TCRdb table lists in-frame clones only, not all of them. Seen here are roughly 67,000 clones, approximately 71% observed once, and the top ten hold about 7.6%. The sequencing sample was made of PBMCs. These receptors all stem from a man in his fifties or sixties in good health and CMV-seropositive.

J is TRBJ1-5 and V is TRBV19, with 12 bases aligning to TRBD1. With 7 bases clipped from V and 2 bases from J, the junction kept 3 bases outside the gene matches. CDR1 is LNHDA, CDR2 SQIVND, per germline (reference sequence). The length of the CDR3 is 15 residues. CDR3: CASTGQGAGNQPQHF. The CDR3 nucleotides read TGTGCCAGTACGGGACAGGGGGCCGGCAATCAGCCCCAGCATTTT.

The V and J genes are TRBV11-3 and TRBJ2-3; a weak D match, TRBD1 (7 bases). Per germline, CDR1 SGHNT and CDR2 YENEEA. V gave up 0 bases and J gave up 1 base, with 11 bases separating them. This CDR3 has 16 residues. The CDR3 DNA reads TGTGCCAGCAGCTTAGATCAGGGGGGAGGCACAGATACGCAGTATTTT. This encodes CASSLDQGGGTDTQYF.

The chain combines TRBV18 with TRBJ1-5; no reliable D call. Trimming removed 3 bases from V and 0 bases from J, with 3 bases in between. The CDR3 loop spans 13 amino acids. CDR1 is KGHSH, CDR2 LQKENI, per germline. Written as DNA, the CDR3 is TGTGCCAGCTCACCCGGTAGCAATCAGCCCCAGCATTTT. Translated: CASSPGSNQPQHF.

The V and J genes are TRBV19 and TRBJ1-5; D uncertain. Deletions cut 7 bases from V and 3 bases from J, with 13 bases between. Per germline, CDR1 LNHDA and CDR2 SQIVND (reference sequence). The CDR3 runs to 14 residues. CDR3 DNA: TGTGCCAGTACCCAAGGGAGTACCAATCAGCCCCAGCATTTT. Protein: CASTQGSTNQPQHF. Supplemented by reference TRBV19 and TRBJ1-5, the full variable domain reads DGGITQSPKYLFRKEGQNVTLSCEQNLNHDAMYWYRQDPGQGLRLIYYSQIVNDFQKGDIAEGYSVSREKKESFPLTVTSAQKNPTAFYLCASTQGSTNQPQHFGDGTRLSIL.

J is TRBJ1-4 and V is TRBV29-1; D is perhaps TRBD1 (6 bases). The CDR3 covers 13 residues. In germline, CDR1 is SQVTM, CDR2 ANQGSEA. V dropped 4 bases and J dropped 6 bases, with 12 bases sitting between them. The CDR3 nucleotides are TGCAGCGTTGTGTCCAGGGGCGATGAAAAACTGTTTTTT. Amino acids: CSVVSRGDEKLFF.

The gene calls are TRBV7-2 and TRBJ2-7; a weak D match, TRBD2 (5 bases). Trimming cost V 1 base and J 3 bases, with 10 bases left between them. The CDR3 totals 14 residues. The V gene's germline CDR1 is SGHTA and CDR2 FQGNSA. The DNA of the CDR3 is TGTGCCAGCAGCTTAGATCCGGGGTTCTACGAGCAGTACTTC. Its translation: CASSLDPGFYEQYF.

The CDR3 here is CASSSGQGRLTEAFF. In nucleotides, the CDR3 is TGTGCCAGCAGCTCGGGACAGGGTCGATTGACTGAAGCTTTCTTT. The gene calls are TRBV13 and TRBJ1-1; 9 nucleotides align to TRBD1. The germline gives CDR1 PRHDT, CDR2 FYEKMQ (reference sequence). This CDR3 has 15 residues. V lost 4 bases to trimming and J lost 5 bases; unmatched junction nucleotides: 8. Variable domain in full (rest from reference TRBV13 and TRBJ1-1): AAGVIQSPRHLIKEKRETATLKCYPIPRHDTVYWYQQGPGQDPQFLISFYEKMQSDKGSIPDRFSAQQFSDYHSELNMSSLELGDSALYFCASSSGQGRLTEAFFGQGTRLTVV.

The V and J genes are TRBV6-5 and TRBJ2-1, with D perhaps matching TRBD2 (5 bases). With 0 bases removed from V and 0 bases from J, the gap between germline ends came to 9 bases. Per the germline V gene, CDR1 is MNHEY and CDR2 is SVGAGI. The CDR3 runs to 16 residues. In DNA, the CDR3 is TGTGCCAGCAGTTACTCGGAACTAGGCTCCTACAATGAGCAGTTCTTC. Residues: CASSYSELGSYNEQFF.

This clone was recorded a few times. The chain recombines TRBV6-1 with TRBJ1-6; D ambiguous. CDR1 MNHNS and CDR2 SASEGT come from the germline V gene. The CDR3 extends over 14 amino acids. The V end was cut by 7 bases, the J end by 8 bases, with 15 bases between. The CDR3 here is CASTLAGSDSPLHF. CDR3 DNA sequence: TGTGCCAGCACCCTAGCGGGGTCCGATTCACCCCTCCACTTT.

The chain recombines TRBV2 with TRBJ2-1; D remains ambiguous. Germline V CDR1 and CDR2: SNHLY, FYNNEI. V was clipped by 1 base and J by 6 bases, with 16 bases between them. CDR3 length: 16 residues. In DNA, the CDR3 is TGTGCCAGCAGTGAAGATGCCCGAAGCTGGAGCAATGAGCAGTTCTTC. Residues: CASSEDARSWSNEQFF. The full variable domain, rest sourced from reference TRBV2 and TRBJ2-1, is EPEVTQTPSHQVTQMGQEVILRCVPISNHLYFYWYRQILGQKVEFLVSFYNNEISEKSEIFDDQFSVERPDGSNFTLKIRSTKLEDSAMYFCASSEDARSWSNEQFFGPGTRLTVL.

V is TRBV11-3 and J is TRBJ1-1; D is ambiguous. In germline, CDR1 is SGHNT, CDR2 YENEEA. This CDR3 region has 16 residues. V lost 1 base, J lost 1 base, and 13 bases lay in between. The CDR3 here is CASSLASQSPNTEAFF. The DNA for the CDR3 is TGTGCCAGCAGCTTAGCCTCGCAGTCCCCGAACACTGAAGCTTTCTTT.

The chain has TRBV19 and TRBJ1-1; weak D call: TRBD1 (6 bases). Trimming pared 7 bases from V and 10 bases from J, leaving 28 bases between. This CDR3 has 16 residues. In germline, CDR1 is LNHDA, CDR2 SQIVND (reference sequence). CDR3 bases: TGTGCCAGTATTGAAACGGTTCGGGGGGCGCGTTTTGGAGCTTTCTTT. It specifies CASIETVRGARFGAFF.

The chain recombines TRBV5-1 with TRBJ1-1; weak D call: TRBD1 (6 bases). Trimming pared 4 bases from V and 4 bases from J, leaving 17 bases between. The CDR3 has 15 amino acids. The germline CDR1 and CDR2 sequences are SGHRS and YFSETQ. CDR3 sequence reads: CASSTGPALGTEAFF. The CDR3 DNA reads TGCGCCAGCAGCACAGGGCCCGCTCTGGGCACTGAAGCTTTCTTT.

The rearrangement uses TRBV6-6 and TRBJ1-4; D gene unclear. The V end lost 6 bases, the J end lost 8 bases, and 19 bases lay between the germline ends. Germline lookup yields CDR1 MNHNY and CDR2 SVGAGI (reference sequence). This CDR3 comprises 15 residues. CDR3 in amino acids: CASRRGQAGGEKLFF. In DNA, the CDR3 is TGTGCCAGCAGACGCGGGCAGGCAGGCGGGGAAAAACTGTTTTTT.

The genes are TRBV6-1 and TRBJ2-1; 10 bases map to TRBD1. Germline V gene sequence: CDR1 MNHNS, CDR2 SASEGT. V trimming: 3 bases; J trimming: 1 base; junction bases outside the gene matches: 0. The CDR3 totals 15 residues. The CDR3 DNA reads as TGTGCCAGCAGTGAGGGACAGGGGTCCTACAATGAGCAGTTCTTC. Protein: CASSEGQGSYNEQFF.

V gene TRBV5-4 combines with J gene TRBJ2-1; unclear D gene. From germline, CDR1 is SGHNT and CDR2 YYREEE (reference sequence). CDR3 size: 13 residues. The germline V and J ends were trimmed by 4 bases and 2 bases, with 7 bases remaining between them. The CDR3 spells CASSSNTYNEQFF. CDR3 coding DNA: TGTGCCAGCAGCAGTAACACCTACAATGAGCAGTTCTTC.

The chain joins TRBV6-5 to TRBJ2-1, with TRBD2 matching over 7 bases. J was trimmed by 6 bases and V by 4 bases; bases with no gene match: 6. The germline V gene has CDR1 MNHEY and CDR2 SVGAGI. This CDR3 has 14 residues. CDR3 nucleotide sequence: TGTGCCAGCAGTTTTCAAGCGGGGCCCAATGAGCAGTTCTTC. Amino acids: CASSFQAGPNEQFF.

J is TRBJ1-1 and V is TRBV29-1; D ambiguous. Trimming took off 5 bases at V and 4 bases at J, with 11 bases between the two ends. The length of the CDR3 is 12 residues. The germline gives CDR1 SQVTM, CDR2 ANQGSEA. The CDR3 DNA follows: TGCAGCGTTCTTGACACGGCCACTGAAGCTTTCTTT. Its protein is CSVLDTATEAFF.

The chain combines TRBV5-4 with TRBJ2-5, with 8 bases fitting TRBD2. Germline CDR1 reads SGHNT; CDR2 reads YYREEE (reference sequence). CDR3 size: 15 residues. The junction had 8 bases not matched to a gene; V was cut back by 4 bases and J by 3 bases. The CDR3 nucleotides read TGTGCCAGCAGCCCGGGAGGGACCCCAAAAGAGACCCAGTACTTC. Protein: CASSPGGTPKETQYF.

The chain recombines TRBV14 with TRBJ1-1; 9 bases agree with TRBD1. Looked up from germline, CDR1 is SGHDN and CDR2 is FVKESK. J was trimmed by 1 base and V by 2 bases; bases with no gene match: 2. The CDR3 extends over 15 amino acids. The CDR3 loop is CASSQRDRANTEAFF. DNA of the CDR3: TGTGCCAGCAGCCAACGGGACAGGGCGAACACTGAAGCTTTCTTT.